This record concerns one TCR beta chain sequence. As yet, its antigen is unknown. This sample is drawn from a study of CD8+ T cells in alopecia areata. Study-level findings and limits: There were also resident alphabeta T cells of normal skin sequenced in scalp samples. Whereas mice showed it more clearly, TCR sharing across patients was murkier, possibly because of HLA. Normal scalp had lower clonality than lesional scalp, with alopecia totalis/universalis lesions showing this most strongly.

Between the trimmed V and J ends, which lost 0 bases and 1 base, there was a span of 6 bases. The V gene's germline CDR1 is SQVTM and CDR2 ANQGSEA. The CDR3 is 13 residues long. RNA extraction and reverse transcription yielded cDNA as sequencing template. The data were produced by immunoSEQ multiplex PCR, yet TCRdb's version contains in-frame clones alone and is incomplete. In the table there are around 140,000 clones, roughly 64% of which are singletons. The sequence came from a human donor with alopecia areata. Sequences were derived from CD4+ T cells sorted from blood, sampled at week 0. The chain has TRBV29-1 and TRBJ1-1; possibly TRBD1 for D (5 bases). CDR3 region: CSVEETANTEAFF. In DNA form, the CDR3 reads TGCAGCGTTGAAGAGACAGCGAACACTGAAGCTTTCTTT.